This T cell receptor beta chain came from a study of blood T cell repertoires in COVID-19. Overall study: Nucleic acid was either cDNA or gDNA, and it came from T cells, B-cell-depleted T cells, or PBMCs.

TCRdb's table, derived via immunoSEQ multiplex PCR, lists solely in-frame clones and lacks some. Among about 160,000 clones listed, 60% to 85% were seen once. This CDR3 has 12 amino acids. CDR1 and CDR2 from the germline V gene are MNHNY and SVGAGI (reference sequence). V was pared by 1 base and J by 5 bases, with 6 bases between. The sequencing sample was made of peripheral blood. This TCR was sampled from a man between 60 and 75 years old with acute or convalescent COVID-19. The gene calls are TRBV6-6 and TRBJ2-7; no reliable D call. CDR3 DNA: TGTGCCAGCAGTTACTACCAGGACGAGCAGTACTTC. Translation gives CASSYYQDEQYF.